Below, one TCR beta chain is given with its context. The data stem from a study of shared clonotypes between healthy human individuals. TCRdb's table, derived via immunoSEQ multiplex PCR, lists solely in-frame clones and lacks some. The sample includes 2,500,000 or so clones, 93% of them seen just once. The germline CDR1 and CDR2 sequences are MNHNS and SASEGT. This CDR3 is 11 amino acids long. Trimming stripped 5 bases from V and 6 bases from J, with 7 bases between. This chain links TRBV6-1 with TRBJ1-1; D remains unclear. The clonotype originates from a young man in good health. Some clones in this sample may be carry-over from other donors' samples. The sample taken for sequencing was naive CD4+ T cells from PBMCs. Specified subset: CD45RA+ positively selected. This chain's CDR3 is CASSQESEAFF. The CDR3, as DNA: TGTGCCAGCAGTCAAGAATCTGAAGCTTTCTTT.